The 5 T cell receptor beta chains reported below all come from one sample, sequenced in a study of regulatory T cells in long-lasting Graves disease. Arm-PCR with iRepertoire HTBI primers amplified the CDR3 regions for these TCR beta libraries. TCRdb reanalysed the multiplex PCR reads using MiXCR and keeps one entry per CDR3 protein. This repertoire shows a few hundred thousand distinct CDR3 sequences, 23% found once; its top ten account for about 26%. Described time point: persistent/refractory GD, antithyroid drugs over 5 years with positive TRAb. Making the TCR library involved RNA that had been extracted from PBMCs. Here the sequenced sample was peripheral blood mononuclear cells (PBMCs), taken when the disease was refractory, from a patient treated with antithyroid drugs. These receptors were obtained from a female donor with Graves disease.

The chain couples TRBV11-2 to TRBJ2-2, with 8 bases fitting TRBD2. This CDR3 contains 15 residues. Unmatched junction bases numbered 2, after V lost 5 bases and J lost 0 bases. The germline gives CDR1 SGHAT, CDR2 FQNNGV. For the CDR3, the DNA is TGTGCCAGCAGCCGACTAGCGCCGAACACCGGGGAGCTGTTTTTT. It is translated as CASSRLAPNTGELFF.

This chain links TRBV20-1 with TRBJ1-1, with D maybe TRBD1 (5 bases). The V end was cut by 5 bases, the J end by 0 bases, with 13 bases between. The CDR3 totals 14 residues. CDR1 is DFQATT and CDR2 is SNEGSKA in the germline V gene (reference sequence). In DNA, the CDR3 is TGCAGTGCTCCCGAGGGACTCGTGAACACTGAAGCTTTCTTT. Protein sequence: CSAPEGLVNTEAFF.

The count of this clonotype is one. CDR3 residues: CASSLGLVYNEQFF. In DNA, the CDR3 is TGTGCCAGCAGTCTAGGGCTTGTCTACAATGAGCAGTTCTTC. The chain has TRBV2 and TRBJ2-1, with D uncertain. This CDR3 spans 14 amino acids. The V and J ends lost 5 bases and 3 bases respectively, with 11 bases between them. Per germline, CDR1 SNHLY and CDR2 FYNNEI.

The rearrangement links TRBV20-1 to TRBJ2-5; 16 bases are a match to TRBD2. Germline lookup yields CDR1 DFQATT and CDR2 SNEGSKA (reference sequence). The V segment lost 4 bases and the J segment 5 bases; nucleotides outside the gene matches: 7. This CDR3 has 16 amino acids. The CDR3: CSAIQGLAGGWETQYF. The CDR3 nucleotides are TGCAGTGCTATCCAGGGACTAGCGGGAGGGTGGGAGACCCAGTACTTC.

J is TRBJ1-1 and V is TRBV19, with D hard to call. V was cut by 0 bases and J by 0 bases, with 5 bases left in between. The germline V gene has CDR1 LNHDA and CDR2 SQIVND (reference sequence). The CDR3 is made up of 14 amino acids. CDR3 sequence: CASSIEGMNTEAFF. The CDR3 nucleotides are TGTGCCAGTAGTATAGAAGGCATGAACACTGAAGCTTTCTTT.